The 4 T cell receptor beta chains in this list originate from one sample, sequenced in a study of T cells expressing NK-cell markers. One entry per CDR3 protein, without DNA, is what TCRdb gives after re-calling the 5' RACE reads. The sample data list approximately 150,000 distinct CDR3 sequences. The sample was blood T cells: a sorted CD56 or NKG2C T cell subset, CD4+ or CD8+ T cells, or bulk PBMC T cells (not recorded which). These TCRs come from a man younger than 30 in good health.

The chain joins TRBV4-1 to TRBJ2-1; TCRdb outputs TRBD2, but without DNA this stays unchecked. The V gene's germline CDR1 is MGHRA and CDR2 YSYEKL. The CDR3 sequence is 17 residues long. This CDR3 is CASTLWASGGRGDEQFF.

The J gene is TRBJ1-5, the V gene TRBV20-1; as DNA is missing, the TRBD1 call by TCRdb cannot be tested. CDR1 is DFQATT and CDR2 is SNEGSKA in the germline V gene (reference sequence). The CDR3 covers 13 residues. The CDR3 sequence is CSEPGGRNQPQHF.

The chain links TRBV24-1 to TRBJ2-1; TCRdb calls TRBD1, which cannot be checked without DNA. Germline assignment: CDR1 KGHDR and CDR2 SFDVKD. The CDR3 has 13 residues. Here the CDR3 reads CATSDLRDYEQFF.

J is TRBJ2-2 and V is TRBV7-9. The length of the CDR3 is 11 residues. Germline V gives CDR1 SEHNR, CDR2 FQNEAQ (reference sequence). CDR3 sequence: CASRGPGELFF.